The T cell receptor (beta chain) described here comes from a study of cytomegalovirus exposure and HLA in healthy donors. On the study more broadly: The approximately 130 validation repertoires and the approximately 640 first-cohort repertoires shared a platform, a later analysis reported. Study results and limitations: Rare sequences made up most TCRs, while some public TCRs were found in many donors.

While the first cohort had over 650 subjects, the donors belonged to the separate validation cohort of fewer than 150 subjects. Using immunoSEQ multiplex PCR, the repertoire was profiled, and TCRdb retains in-frame clones only, with some absent. The repertoire holds some 320,000 clones, with around 90% as singletons. Worth noting for this clone: Its antigen is unidentified.

This CDR3 contains 12 residues. The V end was cut by 1 base, the J end by 4 bases, with 4 bases between. Germline-derived CDR1 and CDR2 are SGHTA and FQGNSA. Sequencing was done on a sample of PBMCs. This TCR was recovered from a woman younger than 45 in good health and CMV-seropositive. The chain uses TRBV7-2 and TRBJ2-5, with D unresolved. The CDR3, as DNA: TGTGCCAGCAGCTTAGTGAGAGAGACCCAGTACTTC. It encodes CASSLVRETQYF.